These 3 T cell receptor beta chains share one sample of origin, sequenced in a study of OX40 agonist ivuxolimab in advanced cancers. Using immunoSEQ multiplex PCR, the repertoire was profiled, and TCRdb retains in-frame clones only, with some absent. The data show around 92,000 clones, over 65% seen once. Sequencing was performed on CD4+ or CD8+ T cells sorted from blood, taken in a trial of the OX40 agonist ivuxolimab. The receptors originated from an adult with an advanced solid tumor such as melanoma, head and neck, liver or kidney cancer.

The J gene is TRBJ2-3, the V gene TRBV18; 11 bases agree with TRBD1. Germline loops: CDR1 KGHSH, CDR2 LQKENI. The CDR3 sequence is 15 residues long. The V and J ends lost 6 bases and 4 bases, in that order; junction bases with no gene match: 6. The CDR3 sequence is CASSADRGQADTQYF. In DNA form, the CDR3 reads TGTGCCAGCTCCGCGGACAGGGGGCAGGCAGATACGCAGTATTTT.

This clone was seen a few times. The chain's CDR3 is CASRVVADRRANYGYTF. As DNA, the CDR3 is TGTGCCAGCAGGGTAGTGGCAGACAGACGAGCTAACTATGGCTACACCTTC. This rearrangement joins TRBV16 to TRBJ1-2, with D perhaps TRBD1 (5 bases). Germline V gene lookup returns CDR1 KGHSY and CDR2 FQNENV. The CDR3 length is 17 residues. The germline V and J ends were trimmed by 6 bases and 0 bases, with 20 bases remaining between them.

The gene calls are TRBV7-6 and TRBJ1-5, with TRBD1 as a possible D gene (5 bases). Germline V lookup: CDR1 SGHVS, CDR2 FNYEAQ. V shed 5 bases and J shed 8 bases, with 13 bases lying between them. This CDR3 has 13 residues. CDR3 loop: CASSRSGGKPQHF. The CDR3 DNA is TGTGCCAGCAGCCGCAGCGGGGGAAAGCCCCAGCATTTT.